These 15 T cell receptor beta chains were all obtained from the same sample, sequenced in a study of cytomegalovirus exposure and HLA in healthy donors. PCR amplification relied on 60 Vbeta primers (plus 13 Jbeta primers). TCRdb's table, derived via immunoSEQ multiplex PCR, lists solely in-frame clones and lacks some. The table has about 130,000 clones, about 70% seen once; the top ten hold 2.5% to 3.5%. Specimen: PBMCs. The receptors derive from a man in his forties or fifties in good health and CMV-seronegative.

The CDR3 nucleotides are TGTGCCAGCAGCGTAGTTGAGTCGGGACAGGGGGACTATGGCTACACCTTC. Translating gives CASSVVESGQGDYGYTF. The chain links TRBV9 to TRBJ1-2, with TRBD1 matching 11 bases. CDR3 size: 17 residues. Germline V gene lookup returns CDR1 SGDLS and CDR2 YYNGEE. V lost 0 bases and J lost 3; bases outside the gene matches: 7.

CDR3 protein: CASSLVDGGGSSYNEQFF. The CDR3 DNA is TGTGCCAGCAGCTTAGTGGATGGGGGCGGGAGCTCCTACAATGAGCAGTTCTTC. J is TRBJ2-1 and V is TRBV7-9; weak D call: TRBD2 (7 bases). Looked up from germline, CDR1 is SEHNR and CDR2 is FQNEAQ (reference sequence). The germline V and J ends were trimmed by 1 base and 0 bases, with 16 bases remaining between them. There are 18 residues in the CDR3.

This chain connects TRBV5-6 to TRBJ2-1; 9 bases are shared with TRBD2. Looked up from germline, CDR1 is SGHDT and CDR2 is YYEEEE. After removal of 2 bases from V and 6 bases from J, the junction contained 9 bases not matched to a gene. This CDR3 contains 16 residues. The CDR3: CASSFPSSGGFNEQFF. CDR3 nucleotide sequence: TGTGCCAGCAGCTTCCCTAGCAGCGGGGGGTTCAATGAGCAGTTCTTC.

This chain joins TRBV29-1 and TRBJ2-1, with 11 bases aligning to TRBD2. V shed 4 bases, J shed 7 bases, and the junction held 3 bases outside the gene matches. Germline CDR1 is SQVTM and CDR2 is ANQGSEA. There are 13 residues in the CDR3. DNA for the CDR3: TGCAGCGTTGGGACTAGCGGGCAGAATGAGCAGTTCTTC. Translated, it gives CSVGTSGQNEQFF.

V and J are TRBV19 and TRBJ2-7, with TRBD2 matching over 10 bases. V shed 6 bases, J shed 1 base, and the junction held 9 bases outside the gene matches. CDR1 and CDR2 from the germline V gene are LNHDA and SQIVND (reference sequence). The CDR3 is made up of 16 amino acids. The CDR3 nucleotides read TGTGCCAGTAGCCGAGCGGGGGGGGCCATGTCCTACGAGCAGTACTTC. Its protein product is CASSRAGGAMSYEQYF.

This chain connects TRBV11-3 to TRBJ2-5; 10 positions agree with TRBD2. The V gene end was trimmed by 5 bases and the J gene end by 5 bases; junction bases not matched to a gene: 17. In germline, CDR1 is SGHNT, CDR2 YENEEA. The CDR3 runs 18 residues. CDR3 in amino acids: CASSTGGLAGAPGETQYF. CDR3 in DNA: TGTGCCAGCAGCACGGGGGGGCTAGCGGGGGCCCCTGGGGAGACCCAGTACTTC.

The chain links TRBV6-6 to TRBJ2-7; 8 bases align to TRBD2. This CDR3 region has 14 residues. Germline assignment: CDR1 MNHNY and CDR2 SVGAGI (reference sequence). The V gene end was trimmed by 3 bases and the J gene end by 6 bases; junction bases not matched to a gene: 7. The CDR3 region has the DNA TGTGCCAGCAGTTATCGGCTAGCGGGCGGCGAGCAGTACTTC. Protein: CASSYRLAGGEQYF.

The CDR3 DNA sequence: TGTGCCAGTACCCGGGAACGCACAGATACGCAGTATTTT. This sequence encodes CASTRERTDTQYF. The gene calls are TRBV2 and TRBJ2-3; D possibly corresponds to TRBD2 (5 bases). This CDR3 contains 13 residues. Deletions cut 9 bases from V and 1 base from J, with 11 bases between. Germline V gives CDR1 SNHLY, CDR2 FYNNEI.

The rearrangement uses TRBV9 and TRBJ2-1; TRBD2 agrees at 9 bases. Germline V gene lookup returns CDR1 SGDLS and CDR2 YYNGEE. CDR3 size: 15 residues. The junction had 4 bases not matched to a gene; V was cut back by 4 bases and J by 2 bases. The CDR3 reads CASSFSGGTYNEQFF. The CDR3 DNA sequence: TGTGCCAGCAGCTTTAGCGGGGGTACCTACAATGAGCAGTTCTTC.

This clone was detected once. This chain connects TRBV10-3 to TRBJ1-3, with 7 bases matching TRBD1. This CDR3 is built from 15 residues. CDR1 is ENHRY, CDR2 SYGVKD, per germline. The J segment lost 0 bases and the V segment lost 9 bases, leaving 8 bases of the junction unmatched. The CDR3 DNA reads as TGTGCCATAGGGACAGCGGCTAACTCTGGAAACACCATATATTTT. Its protein is CAIGTAANSGNTIYF.

This clone was seen a handful of times. The V gene is TRBV28, the J gene TRBJ1-5, with 9 bases aligning to TRBD1. V was clipped by 6 bases and J by 3 bases; unmatched bases: 9. From germline, CDR1 is MDHEN and CDR2 SYDVKM. The CDR3 sequence is 16 residues long. CDR3 sequence (DNA): TGTGCCAGCAGCCCGGATGGGACAGGGATCAATCAGCCCCAGCATTTT. Its translation: CASSPDGTGINQPQHF.

This clone was counted a few times. CDR3 sequence reads: CASSFIRTGSNQPQHF. The DNA for the CDR3 is TGTGCCAGCAGCTTCATCCGGACAGGGAGCAATCAGCCCCAGCATTTT. The chain links TRBV6-6 to TRBJ1-5; 8 nucleotides match TRBD1. Losses at the gene ends were 6 bases for V and 1 base for J; bases not matched to a gene: 8. This CDR3 has 16 amino acids. Germline CDR1 and CDR2: MNHNY and SVGAGI (reference sequence).

This clone has a handful of counts. The rearrangement links TRBV9 to TRBJ2-3; TRBD2 matches 8 bases. J lost 6 bases, V lost 4 bases, and 13 bases had no gene match. The CDR3 contains 16 residues. Looked up from germline, CDR1 is SGDLS and CDR2 is YYNGEE. Here the CDR3 reads CASSPRLAPPGDTQYF. In nucleotides, the CDR3 is TGTGCCAGCAGCCCCAGACTAGCGCCTCCTGGGGATACGCAGTATTTT.

The genes are TRBV5-1 and TRBJ1-1, with D perhaps TRBD1 (5 bases). Germline V gene data show CDR1 as SGHRS and CDR2 as YFSETQ. The CDR3 has 14 amino acids. V was cut by 0 bases and J by 6 bases, with 12 bases left in between. This chain's CDR3 is CASSLEGGGAEAFF. The CDR3 bases are TGCGCCAGCAGCTTGGAAGGCGGGGGAGCTGAAGCTTTCTTT.

The CDR3 bases are TGTGCCAGCAGTCCCCTCGGACAGGCAAATCTCCTACGAAGGGAGCAGTACTTC. Residues: CASSPLGQANLLRREQYF. V usage is TRBV27 and J usage is TRBJ2-7; 7 bases are a match to TRBD1. CDR1 and CDR2 from the germline V gene are MNHEY and SMNVEV (reference sequence). V lost 5 bases, J lost 7 bases, and 23 bases stayed unmatched. There are 18 residues in the CDR3.